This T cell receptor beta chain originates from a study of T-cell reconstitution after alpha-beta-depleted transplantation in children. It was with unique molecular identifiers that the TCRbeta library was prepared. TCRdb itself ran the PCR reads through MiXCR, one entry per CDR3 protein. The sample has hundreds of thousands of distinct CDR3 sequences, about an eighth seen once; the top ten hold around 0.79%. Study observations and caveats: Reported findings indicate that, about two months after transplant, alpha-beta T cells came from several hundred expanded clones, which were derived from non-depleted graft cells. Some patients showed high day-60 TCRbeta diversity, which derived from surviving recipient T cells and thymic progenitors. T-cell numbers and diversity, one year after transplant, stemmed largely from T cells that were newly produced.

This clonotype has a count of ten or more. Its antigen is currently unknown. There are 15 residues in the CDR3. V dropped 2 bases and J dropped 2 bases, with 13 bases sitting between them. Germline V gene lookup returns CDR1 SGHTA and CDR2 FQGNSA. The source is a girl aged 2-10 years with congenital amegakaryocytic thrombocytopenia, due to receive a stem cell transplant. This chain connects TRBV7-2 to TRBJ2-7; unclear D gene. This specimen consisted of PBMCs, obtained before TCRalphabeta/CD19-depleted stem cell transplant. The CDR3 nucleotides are TGTGCCAGCAGCTTAAGTAATCGAGCCCCCTACGAGCAGTACTTC. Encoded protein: CASSLSNRAPYEQYF.